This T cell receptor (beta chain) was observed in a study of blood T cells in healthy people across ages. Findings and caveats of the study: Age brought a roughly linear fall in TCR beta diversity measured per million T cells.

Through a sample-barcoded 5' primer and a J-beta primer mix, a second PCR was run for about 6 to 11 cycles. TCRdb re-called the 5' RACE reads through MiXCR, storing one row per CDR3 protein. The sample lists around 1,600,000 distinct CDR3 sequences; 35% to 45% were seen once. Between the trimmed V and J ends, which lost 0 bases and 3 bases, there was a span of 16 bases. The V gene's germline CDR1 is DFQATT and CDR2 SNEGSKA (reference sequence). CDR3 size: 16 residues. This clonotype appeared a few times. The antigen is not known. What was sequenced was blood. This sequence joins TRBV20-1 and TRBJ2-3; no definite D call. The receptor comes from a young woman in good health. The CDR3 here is CSARDPAFDTTDTQYF. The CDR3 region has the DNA TGCAGTGCTAGAGACCCGGCTTTCGACACAACAGATACGCAGTATTTT.